The present entry profiles one T cell receptor (beta chain) with its context. Methods used by the authors: Amplifying reference gene primers gave estimates of nucleated cell counts. TCRdb keeps only in-frame clones here, not all; method: immunoSEQ multiplex PCR. V and J calls and clone size are as listed in that table; D and trimming were resolved from the DNA. The sample carries 200,000 or so clones, 89% recorded once. Study members were between about 18 and 95 years old and lived in approximately 25 US regions. There are 16 residues in the CDR3. Germline V gene lookup returns CDR1 SGHDT and CDR2 YYEEEE. The junction had 12 bases not matched to a gene; V was cut back by 4 bases and J by 4 bases. These data come from a study of blood T cell repertoires in COVID-19. Background on the study: PBMCs, B-cell-depleted T cells, or T cells were the source of the cDNA or gDNA that made up the material.

The TCR sequence derives from a woman between 40 and 50 years old with acute COVID-19. The chain recombines TRBV5-6 with TRBJ2-5; 8 positions agree with TRBD1. Sequences were obtained from PBMCs or T cells enriched from blood (not recorded which). The CDR3 sequence: CASSLLGQAIGETQYF. In DNA, the CDR3 is TGTGCCAGCAGCCTGTTGGGACAGGCGATAGGAGAGACCCAGTACTTC.